One sample yielded the 32 T cell receptor beta chains listed below, sequenced in a study of cytomegalovirus exposure and HLA in healthy donors (dated by TCRdb to 2016 to 2017). Library generation was performed with the immunoSEQ multiplex PCR assay. The table was pulled from immuneACCESS by TCRdb, which kept in-frame rearrangements only. Such tables lose some clones; where checked, under half of the loss comes from unresolved V genes, and the rest has no known cause. A total of about 360,000 clones appear in this sample, roughly 85% of them only once. The ten largest clones capture under 0.95% of the sample. The sequencing input was PBMCs. The receptors here all came from a woman aged 18-35 years in good health and CMV-seronegative.

The V and J genes are TRBV9 and TRBJ1-2, with D tentatively TRBD1 (6 bases). CDR3 length: 15 residues. Looked up from germline, CDR1 is SGDLS and CDR2 is YYNGEE. Trimming shortened V by 3 bases and J by 0 bases, and 12 bases separated the two germline ends. The CDR3 loop reads CASSGTGRANYGYTF. CDR3 DNA sequence: TGTGCCAGCAGCGGAACAGGGCGAGCTAACTATGGCTACACCTTC.

CDR3 residues: CASSRSTGGPGELFF. In nucleotides, the CDR3 is TGTGCCAGCAGCCGGTCTACGGGGGGTCCCGGGGAGCTGTTTTTT. The chain couples TRBV11-3 to TRBJ2-2, with 7 bases that match TRBD2. CDR3 length: 15 residues. The J segment lost 6 bases and the V segment lost 5 bases, leaving 9 bases of the junction unmatched. Germline CDR1 is SGHNT and CDR2 is YENEEA.

This clone was picked up one time. This sequence joins TRBV21-1 and TRBJ2-1; TRBD2, as called in the table, went unchecked against the DNA. TRBV21-1 is assigned pseudogene status. This CDR3 contains 16 residues. The DNA for the CDR3 is TGTGCCAGCAGCCTAAATAGAGGTGGAGGCTACAATGAGCAGTTCTTC. Translated, it gives CASSLNRGGGYNEQFF.

The rearrangement links TRBV2 to TRBJ2-3; 9 bases are shared with TRBD1. CDR1 SNHLY and CDR2 FYNNEI come from the germline V gene. The CDR3 spans 16 residues. Trimming took 6 bases from V and 3 from J; bases not matched to a gene: 10. The CDR3 region is CASRAPTGGVTDTQYF. The CDR3 DNA follows: TGTGCCAGCAGGGCCCCGACAGGGGGAGTTACAGATACGCAGTATTTT. The full variable domain, its missing parts supplied by reference TRBV2 and TRBJ2-3, is EPEVTQTPSHQVTQMGQEVILRCVPISNHLYFYWYRQILGQKVEFLVSFYNNEISEKSEIFDDQFSVERPDGSNFTLKIRSTKLEDSAMYFCASRAPTGGVTDTQYFGPGTRLTVL.

V gene TRBV18 combines with J gene TRBJ1-1, with D hard to call. V was clipped by 3 bases and J by 5 bases, with 10 bases between them. Germline V gene data show CDR1 as KGHSH and CDR2 as LQKENI. CDR3 length: 13 amino acids. The CDR3 DNA sequence: TGTGCCAGCTCACCCGCTCCCAGGACTGAAGCTTTCTTT. It specifies CASSPAPRTEAFF.

The chain couples TRBV30 to TRBJ1-3; tentatively, D is TRBD1 (5 bases). This CDR3 has 16 amino acids. V dropped 0 bases and J dropped 3 bases, with 15 bases sitting between them. Germline lookup yields CDR1 GTSNPN and CDR2 SVGIG (reference sequence). The CDR3 loop reads CAWSVKQGLVGNTIYF. In nucleotides, the CDR3 is TGTGCCTGGAGTGTAAAGCAGGGTCTTGTTGGAAACACCATATATTTT.

The chain has TRBV7-8 and TRBJ2-7, with D possibly being TRBD1 (6 bases). The CDR3 runs to 15 residues. Germline values: CDR1 SGHVS, CDR2 FQNEAQ. Trimming removed 5 bases from V and 1 base from J, with 15 bases in between. CDR3 residues: CASSHGRGWSYEQYF. DNA of the CDR3: TGTGCCAGCAGCCATGGCAGGGGATGGTCCTACGAGCAGTACTTC.

This clone was seen only a few times. The V and J genes are TRBV7-9 and TRBJ1-1, with TRBD1 matching over 8 bases. Losses at the gene ends were 5 bases for V and 1 base for J; bases not matched to a gene: 6. Germline loops: CDR1 SEHNR, CDR2 FQNEAQ (reference sequence). This CDR3 contains 15 residues. The chain's CDR3 is CASSEKGQGNTEAFF. The CDR3 region has the DNA TGTGCCAGCAGCGAAAAAGGACAGGGGAACACTGAAGCTTTCTTT.

The rearrangement links TRBV18 to TRBJ1-1; 7 bases align to TRBD1. Trimming took 3 bases from V and 7 from J; bases not matched to a gene: 5. Germline CDR1 and CDR2: KGHSH and LQKENI. CDR3 length: 13 residues. The CDR3 sequence is CASSPGQINEAFF. DNA for the CDR3: TGTGCCAGCTCACCGGGACAGATAAATGAAGCTTTCTTT. The variable domain in full, with the rest retrieved from reference TRBV18 and TRBJ1-1, is NAGVMQNPRHLVRRRGQEARLRCSPMKGHSHVYWYRQLPEEGLKFMVYLQKENIIDESGMPKERFSAEFPKEGPSILRIQQVVRGDSAAYFCASSPGQINEAFFGQGTRLTVV.

The chain is built from TRBV28 and TRBJ2-1, with 9 positions matching TRBD1. This CDR3 comprises 15 residues. Germline-derived CDR1 and CDR2 are MDHEN and SYDVKM. V was clipped by 5 bases and J by 7 bases; unmatched bases: 9. In DNA form, the CDR3 reads TGTGCCAGCAGTCCAACCGGGACAGGGAAAAATGAGCAGTTCTTC. Protein product: CASSPTGTGKNEQFF.

The V gene is TRBV30, the J gene TRBJ1-2; TRBD1 matches 9 bases. The CDR3 is made up of 12 amino acids. CDR1 and CDR2 from the germline V gene are GTSNPN and SVGIG (reference sequence). Trimming at V came to 4 bases and at J to 7 bases, leaving 4 bases not matched to a gene. CDR3: CAWKHRGPGYTF. As DNA, the CDR3 is TGTGCCTGGAAGCACAGGGGGCCTGGCTACACCTTC.

The chain uses TRBV19 and TRBJ2-3; D is undetermined. The CDR3 extends over 12 amino acids. Trimming took off 0 bases at V and 5 bases at J, with 3 bases between the two ends. Germline values: CDR1 LNHDA, CDR2 SQIVND (reference sequence). For the CDR3, the DNA is TGTGCCAGTAGTATAGATCGAGATACGCAGTATTTT. This translates into CASSIDRDTQYF.

The chain joins TRBV6-1 to TRBJ1-2; no firm D call. The germline V gene has CDR1 MNHNS and CDR2 SASEGT. V gave up 1 base and J gave up 8 bases, with 17 bases separating them. The CDR3 sequence is 15 residues long. CDR3 region: CASSEVADGGRGYTF. CDR3 sequence (DNA): TGTGCCAGCAGTGAAGTTGCGGATGGAGGCCGCGGCTACACCTTC.

This chain links TRBV27 with TRBJ2-2; D remains ambiguous. The V end was cut by 6 bases, the J end by 6 bases, with 8 bases between. The V gene's germline CDR1 is MNHEY and CDR2 SMNVEV (reference sequence). The CDR3 has 12 residues. In DNA form, the CDR3 reads TGTGCCAGCAGAGCACGGGCCGGGGAGCTGTTTTTT. This gives the protein CASRARAGELFF.

The chain recombines TRBV7-9 with TRBJ2-7; the match to TRBD1 covers 9 bases. Per the germline V gene, CDR1 is SEHNR and CDR2 is FQNEAQ (reference sequence). The CDR3 has 13 amino acids. With 5 bases clipped from V and 4 bases from J, the junction kept 3 bases outside the gene matches. CDR3 protein: CASSRDRVYEQYF. CDR3 in DNA: TGTGCCAGCAGCCGGGACAGGGTATACGAGCAGTACTTC.

The chain is built from TRBV4-1 and TRBJ1-3; 8 bases are shared with TRBD1. Germline V gene lookup returns CDR1 MGHRA and CDR2 YSYEKL. J gave up 5 bases and V 0 bases, and 12 bases lay outside the gene matches. This CDR3 region has 18 residues. The CDR3 loop reads CASSQDVGRQGIRNTIYF. The CDR3 DNA sequence: TGCGCCAGCAGCCAAGATGTGGGGAGACAGGGGATCAGAAACACCATATATTTT.

For the CDR3, the DNA is TGCGCCAGCAGCCAAGGGGGCAAGAACTCCTACGAGCAGTACTTC. Translation: CASSQGGKNSYEQYF. The chain combines TRBV4-1 with TRBJ2-7, with D possibly matching TRBD1 (5 bases). The CDR3 length is 15 residues. V lost 1 base to trimming and J lost 0 bases, with 10 bases between them. Germline assignment: CDR1 MGHRA and CDR2 YSYEKL.

This sequence joins TRBV6-4 and TRBJ2-5; 8 bases are shared with TRBD1. Looked up from germline, CDR1 is MRHNA and CDR2 is SNTAGT. The CDR3 contains 15 residues. Losses at the gene ends were 8 bases for V and 4 bases for J; bases not matched to a gene: 12. The CDR3 spells CASQTDRALVETQYF. The CDR3 DNA is TGTGCCAGCCAGACGGACAGGGCCTTGGTAGAGACCCAGTACTTC.

This chain joins TRBV10-2 and TRBJ2-4; 7 nucleotides line up with TRBD1. CDR1 and CDR2 from the germline V gene are WSHSY and SAAADI. The CDR3 length is 13 residues. V shed 9 bases and J 4 bases; nucleotides not matched to a gene: 6. CDR3 DNA sequence: TGCGCCAGTGCGGACAGGCAGAAAAACATTCAGTACTTC. This sequence encodes CASADRQKNIQYF.

This chain joins TRBV5-6 and TRBJ2-5; 10 nucleotides agree with TRBD2. CDR1 and CDR2 from the germline V gene are SGHDT and YYEEEE. After removal of 4 bases from V and 4 bases from J, the junction contained 19 bases not matched to a gene. CDR3 size: 19 residues. Here the CDR3 reads CASSTRSSGGQSRGETQYF. Here the CDR3 DNA reads TGTGCCAGCAGCACCCGCTCTAGCGGGGGCCAATCCCGGGGAGAGACCCAGTACTTC.

V usage is TRBV10-1 and J usage is TRBJ2-1; 12 bases align to TRBD2. CDR1 and CDR2 from the germline V gene are WNHNN and SYGVQD (reference sequence). This CDR3 comprises 14 residues. The J segment lost 8 bases and the V segment lost 2 bases, leaving 1 base of the junction unmatched. CDR3 sequence (DNA): TGCGCCAGCAGTGAGGGACTAGCGGGGTATGAGCAGTTCTTC. It yields the protein CASSEGLAGYEQFF.

A few counts support this clone. Other DNA sequences within the sample encode an identical CDR3. The chain combines TRBV5-1 with TRBJ2-7, with D uncertain. The CDR3 is made up of 13 amino acids. Trimming took off 0 bases at V and 3 bases at J, with 7 bases between the two ends. The germline gives CDR1 SGHRS, CDR2 YFSETQ. This CDR3 reads CASSLAAGYEQYF. In nucleotides, the CDR3 is TGCGCCAGCAGCTTGGCGGCAGGCTACGAGCAGTACTTC.

The J gene is TRBJ1-3, the V gene TRBV5-1; possible D gene TRBD1, 6 bases. The CDR3 runs to 15 residues. Germline values: CDR1 SGHRS, CDR2 YFSETQ. The V end was cut by 4 bases, the J end by 4 bases, with 15 bases between. CDR3 residues: CASSRVGASGNTIYF. The CDR3 coding sequence is TGCGCCAGCAGCCGGGTGGGGGCGTCCGGAAACACCATATATTTT.

This rearrangement joins TRBV9 to TRBJ2-2; D unresolved. Germline V CDR1 and CDR2: SGDLS, YYNGEE. V was cut by 4 bases and J by 6 bases, with 19 bases left in between. This CDR3 has 16 amino acids. The CDR3 nucleotides are TGTGCCAGCAGCCCCGGTCCGAAAACGGTCGCCGGGGAGCTGTTTTTT. Its protein product is CASSPGPKTVAGELFF. The complete variable domain, with remaining parts taken from reference TRBV9 and TRBJ2-2, reads DSGVTQTPKHLITATGQRVTLRCSPRSGDLSVYWYQQSLDQGLQFLIQYYNGEERAKGNILERFSAQQFPDLHSELNLSSLELGDSALYFCASSPGPKTVAGELFFGEGSRLTVL.

This clone occurred a few times. This sample also contains other DNA sequences that code for the same CDR3. The V and J genes are TRBV14 and TRBJ2-3, with D uncertain. Looked up from germline, CDR1 is SGHDN and CDR2 is FVKESK. The CDR3 consists of 13 residues. V was trimmed by 1 base and J by 4 bases, leaving 6 bases between them. CDR3 in DNA: TGTGCCAGCAGCCAAGGGCTCGCAGATACGCAGTATTTT. It yields the protein CASSQGLADTQYF.

CDR3 loop: CASSPPSGGPQRDTQYF. The CDR3 DNA follows: TGTGCCAGCAGCCCCCCTAGCGGGGGCCCCCAAAGGGATACGCAGTATTTT. The chain employs TRBV5-4 and TRBJ2-3, with 10 positions matching TRBD2. Unmatched junction bases numbered 14, after V lost 4 bases and J lost 6 bases. CDR1 is SGHNT, CDR2 YYREEE, per germline (reference sequence). This CDR3 spans 17 amino acids.

This chain joins TRBV7-2 and TRBJ2-3; D is possibly TRBD2 (6 bases). Germline values: CDR1 SGHTA, CDR2 FQGNSA. The CDR3 runs 16 residues. V shed 4 bases and J shed 3 bases, with 17 bases lying between them. In DNA form, the CDR3 reads TGTGCCAGCAGCTCGACTAGTCAACCCGTAACAGATACGCAGTATTTT. Its translation: CASSSTSQPVTDTQYF. Variable domain in full (rest from reference TRBV7-2 and TRBJ2-3): GAGVSQSPSNKVTEKGKDVELRCDPISGHTALYWYRQSLGQGLEFLIYFQGNSAPDKSGLPSDRFSAERTGGSVSTLTIQRTQQEDSAVYLCASSSTSQPVTDTQYFGPGTRLTVL.

The chain has TRBV6-5 and TRBJ2-2; tentative D call: TRBD1 (5 bases). The germline V gene encodes CDR1 MNHEY and CDR2 SVGAGI. The CDR3 extends over 14 amino acids. The V end was cut by 3 bases, the J end by 1 base, with 6 bases between. CDR3 DNA: TGTGCCAGCAGTTATACAGGGAACACCGGGGAGCTGTTTTTT. Translating it yields CASSYTGNTGELFF.

The rearrangement joins TRBV27 to TRBJ1-5; 9 nucleotides line up with TRBD1. The CDR3 totals 15 residues. The germline CDR1 and CDR2 sequences are MNHEY and SMNVEV (reference sequence). The ends lost 6 bases at V and 1 base at J; junction bases unmatched: 4. CDR3 sequence: CASRQGAASNQPQHF. CDR3 nucleotide sequence: TGTGCCAGCAGACAGGGGGCTGCGAGCAATCAGCCCCAGCATTTT.

DNA for the CDR3: TGTGCCAGCAGTTGGGACAGGTACAATGAGCAGTTCTTC. This sequence encodes CASSWDRYNEQFF. V and J are TRBV27 and TRBJ2-1; 8 nucleotides line up with TRBD1. Germline V gene sequence: CDR1 MNHEY, CDR2 SMNVEV (reference sequence). The CDR3 runs to 13 residues. J was trimmed by 4 bases and V by 4 bases; bases with no gene match: 0.

This chain links TRBV27 with TRBJ1-1; unclear D gene. The germline gives CDR1 MNHEY, CDR2 SMNVEV (reference sequence). The CDR3 contains 12 residues. Trimming took off 3 bases at V and 7 bases at J, with 9 bases between the two ends. CDR3 in DNA: TGTGCCAGCAGTTTTCCCGGGAGTGAAGCTTTCTTT. It specifies CASSFPGSEAFF.

This chain connects TRBV5-1 to TRBJ2-1; the match to TRBD2 covers 9 bases. CDR1 SGHRS and CDR2 YFSETQ come from the germline V gene. The CDR3 sequence is 16 residues long. J lost 1 base, V lost 1 base, and 3 bases had no gene match. CDR3 in DNA: TGCGCCAGCAGCTTGTATAGCGGGGGTTCCTACAATGAGCAGTTCTTC. Its translation is CASSLYSGGSYNEQFF.